Below, one T cell receptor (beta chain) is given with its context. The record originates from a study of T cell responses to AZD1222 COVID-19 vaccine. The V gene end was trimmed by 5 bases and the J gene end by 6 bases; junction bases not matched to a gene: 11. CDR1 is LNHDA, CDR2 SQIVND, per germline (reference sequence). The CDR3 is 15 amino acids. TCRdb keeps only in-frame clones here, not all; method: immunoSEQ multiplex PCR. The sample shows fewer than 130,000 clones, around 80% of them seen only once. Sample: peripheral blood, taken on day 0 of AZD1222 vaccination. The chain couples TRBV19 to TRBJ2-5, with 8 bases lining up with TRBD1. The sequence came from an adult in good health. Here the CDR3 reads CASSARDRMMKTQYF. In DNA form, the CDR3 reads TGTGCCAGTAGTGCCAGGGACAGGATGATGAAGACCCAGTACTTC.